This TCR beta chain originates from a study of CDR3 diversity in severe acne. V trimming: 3 bases; J trimming: 2 bases; junction bases outside the gene matches: 7. The CDR3 is made up of 16 amino acids. CDR1 and CDR2 from the germline V gene are SGDLS and YYNGEE. TCRdb analysed the PCR reads with MiXCR anew, one entry per CDR3 protein. The sample has 84,000 or so distinct CDR3 sequences, about 48% seen once. Sequencing was performed on blood. The gene calls are TRBV9 and TRBJ2-1, with 8 bases identical to TRBD2. The TCR comes from a male donor in good health, serving as a control. The chain's CDR3 is CASSGRTSSTYNEQFF. CDR3 DNA: TGTGCCAGCAGCGGGAGGACTAGCAGCACCTACAATGAGCAGTTCTTC. Supplemented by reference TRBV9 and TRBJ2-1, the full variable domain reads DSGVTQTPKHLITATGQRVTLRCSPRSGDLSVYWYQQSLDQGLQFLIQYYNGEERAKGNILERFSAQQFPDLHSELNLSSLELGDSALYFCASSGRTSSTYNEQFFGPGTRLTVL.